This entry lists 17 T cell receptor beta chains sequenced from one sample in a study of blood T cell repertoires in COVID-19. Sequencing used immunoSEQ multiplex PCR; TCRdb keeps in-frame clones, though not all of them. The sample carries roughly 160,000 clones, approximately 84% recorded once. The sequencing input was peripheral blood. Receptors originate from a woman older than 75 with COVID-19, enrolled during active disease.

The CDR3 reads CASSYHGGAEAFF. CDR3 nucleotides: TGCGCCAGCAGCTATCATGGAGGGGCTGAAGCTTTCTTT. This rearrangement joins TRBV5-1 to TRBJ1-1; TRBD1 might be the D (5 bases). The V end lost 3 bases, the J end lost 6 bases, and 12 bases lay between the germline ends. CDR3 length equals 13 residues. Germline CDR1 is SGHRS and CDR2 is YFSETQ. Full variable domain (rest looked up from reference TRBV5-1 and TRBJ1-1): KAGVTQTPRYLIKTRGQQVTLSCSPISGHRSVSWYQQTPGQGLQFLFEYFSETQRNKGNFPGRFSGRQFSNSRSEMNVSTLELGDSALYLCASSYHGGAEAFFGQGTRLTVV.

This clone was recorded a few times. V gene TRBV28 combines with J gene TRBJ1-5; 7 bases map to TRBD1. Germline V gives CDR1 MDHEN, CDR2 SYDVKM. The CDR3 covers 13 residues. J was trimmed by 9 bases and V by 8 bases; bases with no gene match: 10. The chain's CDR3 is CASGGTAYVPQHF. The CDR3 nucleotides read TGTGCCAGCGGAGGGACAGCCTATGTGCCCCAGCATTTT. Variable domain in full (rest from reference TRBV28 and TRBJ1-5): DVKVTQSSRYLVKRTGEKVFLECVQDMDHENMFWYRQDPGLGLRLIYFSYDVKMKEKGDIPEGYSVSREKKERFSLILESASTNQTSMYLCASGGTAYVPQHFGDGTRLSIL.

The chain carries TRBV5-4 and TRBJ1-1; 7 nucleotides align to TRBD1. Germline-derived CDR1 and CDR2 are SGHNT and YYREEE (reference sequence). V shed 4 bases, J shed 5 bases, and the junction held 11 bases outside the gene matches. The CDR3 loop spans 15 amino acids. As DNA, the CDR3 is TGTGCCAGCAGCCTCCGACAAGGGGGCGGAACTGAAGCTTTCTTT. It yields the protein CASSLRQGGGTEAFF.

The chain couples TRBV30 to TRBJ2-7, with 9 bases aligning to TRBD2. CDR3 length: 14 residues. The trim removed 0 bases at V and 5 bases at J, leaving 5 bases unmatched. The germline V gene has CDR1 GTSNPN and CDR2 SVGIG (reference sequence). CDR3 amino acids: CAWSVGLAGDEQYF. CDR3 nucleotide sequence: TGTGCCTGGAGTGTCGGTTTAGCGGGAGACGAGCAGTACTTC. Full variable domain (remainder filled in from reference TRBV30 and TRBJ2-7): SQTIHQWPATLVQPVGSPLSLECTVEGTSNPNLYWYRQAAGRGLQLLFYSVGIGQISSEVPQNLSASRPQDRQFILSSKKLLLSDSGFYLCAWSVGLAGDEQYFGPGTRLTVT.

The chain joins TRBV2 to TRBJ2-7; 10 bases match TRBD1. Losses at the gene ends were 7 bases for V and 6 bases for J; bases not matched to a gene: 15. The CDR3 extends over 16 amino acids. Germline V gene lookup returns CDR1 SNHLY and CDR2 FYNNEI. CDR3 protein: CASMGGIGTGALEQYF. The DNA of the CDR3 is TGTGCCAGCATGGGGGGGATTGGGACAGGGGCCCTCGAGCAGTACTTC.

The V call is TRBV11-2, the J call TRBJ2-2, with D tentatively TRBD2 (5 bases). In germline, CDR1 is SGHAT, CDR2 FQNNGV. The germline V and J ends were trimmed by 2 bases and 7 bases, with 11 bases remaining between them. This CDR3 has 14 amino acids. The CDR3 sequence is CASSLSTGYGELFF. The CDR3 nucleotides are TGTGCCAGCAGCTTATCGACGGGGTACGGGGAGCTGTTTTTT.

V usage is TRBV20-1 and J usage is TRBJ2-7; D perhaps matches TRBD2 (5 bases). This CDR3 region has 11 residues. V was pared by 5 bases and J by 2 bases, with 7 bases between. CDR1 and CDR2 from the germline V gene are DFQATT and SNEGSKA (reference sequence). Here the CDR3 reads CSAPGTYEQYF. As DNA, the CDR3 is TGCAGTGCTCCGGGGACCTACGAGCAGTACTTC.

This chain's CDR3 is CASSLVIEETGNTIYF. For the CDR3, the DNA is TGTGCCAGCAGCTTAGTGATAGAGGAAACTGGAAACACCATATATTTT. The chain combines TRBV7-6 with TRBJ1-3; no firm D call. This CDR3 region has 16 residues. The V gene's germline CDR1 is SGHVS and CDR2 FNYEAQ. The V end lost 1 base, the J end lost 2 bases, and 12 bases lay between the germline ends.

This sequence joins TRBV19 and TRBJ1-1, with D perhaps matching TRBD1 (5 bases). Trimming removed 7 bases from V and 7 bases from J, with 16 bases in between. The CDR3 runs 13 residues. The germline V gene has CDR1 LNHDA and CDR2 SQIVND (reference sequence). The DNA for the CDR3 is TGTGCCAGTACCATTGGGGCCCTTAGTGAAGCTTTCTTT. Protein sequence: CASTIGALSEAFF.

The chain uses TRBV6-5 and TRBJ2-3, with 8 nucleotides matching TRBD1. Germline V gives CDR1 MNHEY, CDR2 SVGAGI. This CDR3 is built from 15 residues. Trimming took 2 bases from V and 3 from J; bases not matched to a gene: 4. The CDR3 spells CASSYLGTGTDTQYF. CDR3 coding DNA: TGTGCCAGCAGTTACCTCGGGACAGGAACAGATACGCAGTATTTT.

The genes are TRBV28 and TRBJ2-2; D perhaps matches TRBD1 (5 bases). Germline V lookup: CDR1 MDHEN, CDR2 SYDVKM. CDR3 length: 16 amino acids. The ends were cut back, 4 bases at V and 0 bases at J, with 12 bases in the middle. The CDR3 loop is CASSSADRPNTGELFF. CDR3 coding DNA: TGTGCCAGCAGTTCTGCCGACAGACCGAACACCGGGGAGCTGTTTTTT.

The gene calls are TRBV6-5 and TRBJ2-2; no clear D. This CDR3 contains 13 residues. Trimming shortened V by 8 bases and J by 2 bases, and 9 bases separated the two germline ends. Germline CDR1 and CDR2: MNHEY and SVGAGI. The CDR3 is CASGGPNTGELFF. In nucleotides, the CDR3 is TGTGCCAGCGGCGGCCCAAACACCGGGGAGCTGTTTTTT.

The J gene is TRBJ1-6, the V gene TRBV27; TRBD1 is a possible D gene (5 bases). Trimming cost V 4 bases and J 0 bases, with 22 bases left between them. This CDR3 is built from 20 residues. In germline, CDR1 is MNHEY, CDR2 SMNVEV (reference sequence). CDR3 sequence: CASSYAPPGGGSSYNSPLHF. As DNA, the CDR3 is TGTGCCAGCAGTTATGCCCCCCCCGGGGGAGGAAGCTCCTATAATTCACCCCTCCACTTT.

This clone occurred a few times. The chain links TRBV4-1 to TRBJ2-1; the D is unclear. Germline V CDR1 and CDR2: MGHRA, YSYEKL. The CDR3 length is 14 residues. V was pared by 4 bases and J by 8 bases, with 15 bases between. CDR3 residues: CASSLSLNLYEQFF. In nucleotides, the CDR3 is TGCGCCAGCAGCCTTTCACTAAATCTCTATGAGCAGTTCTTC.

The chain has TRBV9 and TRBJ2-3; weak D call: TRBD2 (6 bases). The CDR3 consists of 15 residues. Germline V gene lookup returns CDR1 SGDLS and CDR2 YYNGEE. V lost 6 bases and J lost 2, with 16 bases in between. Here the CDR3 DNA reads TGTGCCAGCACCTCCTGGGGGGATTCCACAGATACGCAGTATTTT. Encoded protein: CASTSWGDSTDTQYF.

This chain uses TRBV7-5 with TRBJ1-5; the table names TRBD1, a call not compared with the DNA. TRBV7-5 counts as a pseudogene. The CDR3 is 20 residues long. DNA of the CDR3: TGTGCCAGAAGCCAAACGACCCTAGGACAGGGGAGGAATAGCAATCAGCCCCAGCATTTT. It codes for CARSQTTLGQGRNSNQPQHF.

In this sample, this clone turned up once. V gene TRBV18 combines with J gene TRBJ2-5; 7 positions match TRBD2. This CDR3 has 15 amino acids. After removal of 3 bases from V and 7 bases from J, the junction contained 11 bases not matched to a gene. Germline loops: CDR1 KGHSH, CDR2 LQKENI. CDR3 sequence reads: CASSPGRKGRVTQYF. The CDR3 nucleotides read TGTGCCAGCTCACCCGGTCGGAAGGGGAGGGTGACCCAGTACTTC.